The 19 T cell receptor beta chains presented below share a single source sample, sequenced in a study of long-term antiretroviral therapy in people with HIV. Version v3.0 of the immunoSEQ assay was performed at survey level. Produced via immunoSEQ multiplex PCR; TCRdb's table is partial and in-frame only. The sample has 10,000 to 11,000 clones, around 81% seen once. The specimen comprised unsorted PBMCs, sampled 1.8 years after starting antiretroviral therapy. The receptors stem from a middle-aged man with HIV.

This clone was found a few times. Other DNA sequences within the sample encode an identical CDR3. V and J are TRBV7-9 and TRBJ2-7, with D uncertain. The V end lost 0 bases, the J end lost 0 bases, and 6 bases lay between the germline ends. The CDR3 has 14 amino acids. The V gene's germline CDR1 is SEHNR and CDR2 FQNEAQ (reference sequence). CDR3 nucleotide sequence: TGTGCCAGCAGCTTAGCTGGCAGCTCCTACGAGCAGTACTTC. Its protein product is CASSLAGSSYEQYF.

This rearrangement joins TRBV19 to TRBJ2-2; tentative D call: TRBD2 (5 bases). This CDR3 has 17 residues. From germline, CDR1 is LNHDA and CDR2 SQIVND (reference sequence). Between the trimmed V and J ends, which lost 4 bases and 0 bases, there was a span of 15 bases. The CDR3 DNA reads TGTGCCAGTAGTACCCTCCGGTCTAGCTCGAACACCGGGGAGCTGTTTTTT. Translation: CASSTLRSSSNTGELFF.

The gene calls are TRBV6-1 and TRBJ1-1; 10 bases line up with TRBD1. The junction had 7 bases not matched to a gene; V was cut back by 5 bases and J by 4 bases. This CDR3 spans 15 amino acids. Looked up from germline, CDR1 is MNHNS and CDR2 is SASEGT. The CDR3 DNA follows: TGTGCCAGCAGTACGCGACAGGGGGCTTTCACTGAAGCTTTCTTT. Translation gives CASSTRQGAFTEAFF.

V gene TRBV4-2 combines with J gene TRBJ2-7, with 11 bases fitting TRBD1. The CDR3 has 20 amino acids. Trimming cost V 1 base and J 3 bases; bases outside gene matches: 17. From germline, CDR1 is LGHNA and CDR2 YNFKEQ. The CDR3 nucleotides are TGTGCCAGCAGCCAAGGGACCGGACAGGGGGCGATCCCCCGCTTCTACGAGCAGTACTTC. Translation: CASSQGTGQGAIPRFYEQYF.

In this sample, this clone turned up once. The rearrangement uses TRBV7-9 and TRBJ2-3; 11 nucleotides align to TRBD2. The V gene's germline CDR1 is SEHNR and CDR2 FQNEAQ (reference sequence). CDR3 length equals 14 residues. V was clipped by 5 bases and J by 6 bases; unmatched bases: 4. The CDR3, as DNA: TGTGCCAGCAGCCAGGGACTAGCGGATGATACGCAGTATTTT. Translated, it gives CASSQGLADDTQYF.

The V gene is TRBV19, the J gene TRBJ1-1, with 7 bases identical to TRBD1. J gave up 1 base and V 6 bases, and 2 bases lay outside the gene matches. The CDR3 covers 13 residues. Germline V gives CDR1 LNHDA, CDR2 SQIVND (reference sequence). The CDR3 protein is CASSHRGNTEAFF. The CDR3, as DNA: TGTGCCAGTAGCCACAGGGGGAACACTGAAGCTTTCTTT.

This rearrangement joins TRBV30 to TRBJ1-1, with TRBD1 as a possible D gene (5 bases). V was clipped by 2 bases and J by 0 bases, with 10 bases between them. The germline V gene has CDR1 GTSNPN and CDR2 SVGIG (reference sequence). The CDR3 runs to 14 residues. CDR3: CAWSTDRVNTEAFF. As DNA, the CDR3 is TGTGCCTGGAGTACCGACAGAGTGAACACTGAAGCTTTCTTT.

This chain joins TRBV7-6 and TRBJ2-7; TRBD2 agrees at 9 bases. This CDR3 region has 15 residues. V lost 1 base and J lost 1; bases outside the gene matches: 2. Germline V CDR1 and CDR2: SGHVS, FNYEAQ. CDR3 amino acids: CASSLVAGESYEQYF. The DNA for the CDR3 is TGTGCCAGCAGCTTAGTAGCGGGAGAGTCCTACGAGCAGTACTTC.

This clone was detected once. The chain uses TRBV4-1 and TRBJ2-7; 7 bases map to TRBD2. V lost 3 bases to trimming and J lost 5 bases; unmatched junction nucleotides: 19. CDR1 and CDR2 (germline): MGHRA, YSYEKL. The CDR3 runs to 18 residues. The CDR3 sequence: CASSHPPEGAGEGHEQYF. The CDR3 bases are TGCGCCAGCAGCCACCCGCCAGAGGGTGCTGGGGAGGGGCACGAGCAGTACTTC.

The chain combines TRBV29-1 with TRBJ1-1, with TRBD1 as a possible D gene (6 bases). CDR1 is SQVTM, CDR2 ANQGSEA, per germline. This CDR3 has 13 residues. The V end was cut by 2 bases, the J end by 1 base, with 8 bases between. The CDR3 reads CSVEKGQNTEAFF. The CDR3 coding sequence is TGCAGCGTTGAAAAGGGACAGAACACTGAAGCTTTCTTT.

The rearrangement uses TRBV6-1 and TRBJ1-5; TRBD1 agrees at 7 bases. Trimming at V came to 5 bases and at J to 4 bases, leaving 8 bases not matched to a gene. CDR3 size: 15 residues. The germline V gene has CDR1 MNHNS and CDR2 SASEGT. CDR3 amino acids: CASSQGGSWNQPQHF. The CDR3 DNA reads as TGTGCCAGCAGTCAAGGGGGCTCTTGGAATCAGCCCCAGCATTTT.

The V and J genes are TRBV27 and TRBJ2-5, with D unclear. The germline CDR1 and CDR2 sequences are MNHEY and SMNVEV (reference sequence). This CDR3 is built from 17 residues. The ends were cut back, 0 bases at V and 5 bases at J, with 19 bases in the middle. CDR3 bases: TGTGCCAGCAGTTTATCTGCGCGCAGTTTAAAACGGGAGACCCAGTACTTC. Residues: CASSLSARSLKRETQYF.

The DNA of the CDR3 is TGCGCCAGCAGCCCCCTAGCGGGTTTCAATGAGCAGTTCTTC. Translated, it gives CASSPLAGFNEQFF. The gene calls are TRBV5-1 and TRBJ2-1; 8 nucleotides agree with TRBD2. There are 14 residues in the CDR3. The V gene end was trimmed by 4 bases and the J gene end by 6 bases; junction bases not matched to a gene: 6. Looked up from germline, CDR1 is SGHRS and CDR2 is YFSETQ.

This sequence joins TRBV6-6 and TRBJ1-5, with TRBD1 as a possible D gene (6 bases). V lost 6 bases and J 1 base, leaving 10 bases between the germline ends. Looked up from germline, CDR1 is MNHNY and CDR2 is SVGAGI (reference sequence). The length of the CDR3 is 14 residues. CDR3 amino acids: CASRLGQSNQPQHF. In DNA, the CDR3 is TGTGCCAGCAGGCTCGGACAGAGCAATCAGCCCCAGCATTTT.

The CDR3: CASSEMRVQTEAFF. CDR3 sequence (DNA): TGTGCCAGCAGTGAAATGCGAGTTCAAACTGAAGCTTTCTTT. The rearrangement links TRBV2 to TRBJ1-1; no reliable D call. Germline V gives CDR1 SNHLY, CDR2 FYNNEI. With 2 bases removed from V and 5 bases from J, the gap between germline ends came to 12 bases. The CDR3 extends over 14 amino acids.

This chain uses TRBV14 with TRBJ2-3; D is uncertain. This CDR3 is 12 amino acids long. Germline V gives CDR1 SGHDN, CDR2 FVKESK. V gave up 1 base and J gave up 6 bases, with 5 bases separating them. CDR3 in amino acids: CASSQVIDTQYF. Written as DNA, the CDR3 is TGTGCCAGCAGCCAAGTAATCGATACGCAGTATTTT.

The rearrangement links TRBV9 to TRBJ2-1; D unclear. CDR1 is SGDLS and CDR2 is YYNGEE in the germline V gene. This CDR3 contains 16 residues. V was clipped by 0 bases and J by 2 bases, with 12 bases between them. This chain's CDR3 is CASSVASRVPYNEQFF. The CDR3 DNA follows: TGTGCCAGCAGCGTAGCTAGTAGGGTACCCTACAATGAGCAGTTCTTC.

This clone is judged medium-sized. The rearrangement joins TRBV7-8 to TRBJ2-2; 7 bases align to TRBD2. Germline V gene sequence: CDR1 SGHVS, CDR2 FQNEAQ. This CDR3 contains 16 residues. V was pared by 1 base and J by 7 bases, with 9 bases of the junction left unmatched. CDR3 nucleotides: TGTGCCAGCAGCTTAGGGGTTGAGCGGGGTGGCGGGGAGCTGTTTTTT. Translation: CASSLGVERGGGELFF.

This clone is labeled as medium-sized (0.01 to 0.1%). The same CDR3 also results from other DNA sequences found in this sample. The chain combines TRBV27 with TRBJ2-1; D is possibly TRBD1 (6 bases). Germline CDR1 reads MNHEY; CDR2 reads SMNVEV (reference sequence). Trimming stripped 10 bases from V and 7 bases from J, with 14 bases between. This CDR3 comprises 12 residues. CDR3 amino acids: CATSRGSNEQFF. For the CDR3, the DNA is TGTGCCACCTCGAGGGGGAGTAATGAGCAGTTCTTC.